A single sample gave rise to the 9 T cell receptor beta chains below, sequenced in a study of cytomegalovirus exposure and HLA in healthy donors. The PCR was carried out with 60 Vbeta primers and 13 Jbeta primers. The table came from immunoSEQ multiplex PCR; TCRdb's copy has only in-frame clones and leaves some out. The sample has approximately 90,000 clones, roughly 85% seen once; the top ten hold around 7%. Material for sequencing was PBMCs. Receptor source: a man aged 40-49 years in good health and CMV-seropositive.

The chain employs TRBV27 and TRBJ2-7; D is unclear. V gave up 4 bases and J gave up 3 bases, with 10 bases separating them. This CDR3 has 13 residues. Germline-derived CDR1 and CDR2 are MNHEY and SMNVEV (reference sequence). The CDR3 loop is CASSYSENYEQYF. In DNA, the CDR3 is TGTGCCAGCAGTTATTCCGAGAACTACGAGCAGTACTTC.

This sequence joins TRBV11-2 and TRBJ1-5; 8 bases map to TRBD1. This CDR3 has 16 residues. Germline V CDR1 and CDR2: SGHAT, FQNNGV. The J segment lost 7 bases and the V segment lost 1 base, leaving 9 bases of the junction unmatched. CDR3 protein: CASSLGTGSVRQPQHF. For the CDR3, the DNA is TGTGCCAGCAGCTTAGGGACAGGGAGCGTTAGGCAGCCCCAGCATTTT.

The rearrangement links TRBV7-2 to TRBJ2-2; 12 nucleotides agree with TRBD2. The CDR3 consists of 16 residues. V was pared by 1 base and J by 6 bases, with 3 bases of the junction left unmatched. Germline assignment: CDR1 SGHTA and CDR2 FQGNSA. As DNA, the CDR3 is TGTGCCAGCAGCTTAGAGGGACTAGCGGGTTCCGGGGAGCTGTTTTTT. This gives the protein CASSLEGLAGSGELFF.

This clone was seen only once. This chain links TRBV6-6 with TRBJ2-1; 8 nucleotides align to TRBD2. CDR3 length equals 14 residues. The junction had 7 bases not matched to a gene; V was cut back by 6 bases and J by 6 bases. CDR1 is MNHNY and CDR2 is SVGAGI in the germline V gene (reference sequence). The CDR3 bases are TGTGCCAGCAGCCCCGGGGGGGCCGCCAATGAGCAGTTCTTC. This gives the protein CASSPGGAANEQFF.

In its sample, this clone was seen a few times. The V gene is TRBV6-5, the J gene TRBJ2-3; tentatively, D is TRBD1 (6 bases). Germline-derived CDR1 and CDR2 are MNHEY and SVGAGI. This CDR3 is built from 14 residues. V dropped 7 bases and J dropped 3 bases, with 14 bases sitting between them. CDR3 DNA sequence: TGTGCCAGCACCAGGGGACCTATGACAGATACGCAGTATTTT. It yields the protein CASTRGPMTDTQYF.

This chain connects TRBV19 to TRBJ1-2, with a tentative D call TRBD1 (6 bases). CDR1 and CDR2 (germline): LNHDA, SQIVND (reference sequence). This CDR3 spans 17 amino acids. Trimming cost V 7 bases and J 1 base, with 22 bases left between them. CDR3 DNA: TGTGCCAGTAAAATGACAGGCCCTACGGGGCGTAACTATGGCTACACCTTC. The encoded protein is CASKMTGPTGRNYGYTF.

This chain connects TRBV28 to TRBJ1-1; 9 bases match TRBD1. V dropped 6 bases and J dropped 8; count of bases not matched to a gene: 16. The CDR3 is made up of 16 amino acids. Germline V gene lookup returns CDR1 MDHEN and CDR2 SYDVKM. DNA for the CDR3: TGTGCCAGCAGCCGCCCCGGGACAGGGTTGACAGGCGAAGCTTTCTTT. Protein product: CASSRPGTGLTGEAFF. The full variable domain, rest sourced from reference TRBV28 and TRBJ1-1, is DVKVTQSSRYLVKRTGEKVFLECVQDMDHENMFWYRQDPGLGLRLIYFSYDVKMKEKGDIPEGYSVSREKKERFSLILESASTNQTSMYLCASSRPGTGLTGEAFFGQGTRLTVV.

The gene calls are TRBV4-2 and TRBJ2-3, with 12 bases lining up with TRBD2. CDR1 and CDR2 from the germline V gene are LGHNA and YNFKEQ. The trim removed 1 base at V and 1 base at J, leaving 0 bases unmatched. The CDR3 loop spans 16 amino acids. The CDR3 region has the DNA TGTGCCAGCAGCCAAGGACTAGCGGGGGGCACAGATACGCAGTATTTT. Protein product: CASSQGLAGGTDTQYF.

The V call is TRBV5-1, the J call TRBJ2-3; 12 nucleotides line up with TRBD2. The germline CDR1 and CDR2 sequences are SGHRS and YFSETQ. The CDR3 totals 15 residues. V shed 3 bases, J shed 4 bases, and the junction held 3 bases outside the gene matches. The CDR3 DNA sequence: TGCGCCAGCAGCTCGACTAGCGGGAGTGCAGATACGCAGTATTTT. It yields the protein CASSSTSGSADTQYF.